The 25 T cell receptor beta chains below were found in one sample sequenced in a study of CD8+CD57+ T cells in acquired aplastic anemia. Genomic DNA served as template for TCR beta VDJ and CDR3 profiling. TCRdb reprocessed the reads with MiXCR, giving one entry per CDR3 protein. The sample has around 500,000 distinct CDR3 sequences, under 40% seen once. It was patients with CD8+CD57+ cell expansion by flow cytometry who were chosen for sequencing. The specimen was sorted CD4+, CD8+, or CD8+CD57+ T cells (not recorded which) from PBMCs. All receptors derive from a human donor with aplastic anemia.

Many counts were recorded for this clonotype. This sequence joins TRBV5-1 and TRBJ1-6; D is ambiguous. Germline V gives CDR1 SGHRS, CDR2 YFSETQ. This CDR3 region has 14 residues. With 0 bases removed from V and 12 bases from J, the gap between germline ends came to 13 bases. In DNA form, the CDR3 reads TGCGCCAGCAGCTTGGGAGAGGGTAGGTTACCCCTCCACTTT. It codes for CASSLGEGRLPLHF.

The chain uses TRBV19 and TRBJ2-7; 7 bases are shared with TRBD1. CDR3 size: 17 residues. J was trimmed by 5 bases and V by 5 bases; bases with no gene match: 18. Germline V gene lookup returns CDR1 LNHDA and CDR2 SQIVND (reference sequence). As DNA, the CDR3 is TGTGCCAGTAGTCGGGGTTCGACAGGGAGAGCTTCTAACGAGCAGTACTTC. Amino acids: CASSRGSTGRASNEQYF.

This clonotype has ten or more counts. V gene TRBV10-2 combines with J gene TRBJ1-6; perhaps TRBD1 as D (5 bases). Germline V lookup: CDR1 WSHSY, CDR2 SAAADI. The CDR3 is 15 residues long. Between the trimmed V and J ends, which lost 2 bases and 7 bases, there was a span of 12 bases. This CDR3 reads CASSEAGGDNSPLHF. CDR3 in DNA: TGCGCCAGCAGTGAGGCGGGGGGAGACAATTCACCCCTCCACTTT.

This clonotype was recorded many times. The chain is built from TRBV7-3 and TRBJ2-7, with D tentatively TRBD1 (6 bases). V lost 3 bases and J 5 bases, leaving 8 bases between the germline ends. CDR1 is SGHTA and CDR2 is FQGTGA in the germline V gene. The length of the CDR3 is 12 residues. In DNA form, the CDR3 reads TGTGCCAGCAGCTTTAACAGGGACGAGCAGTACTTC. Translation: CASSFNRDEQYF. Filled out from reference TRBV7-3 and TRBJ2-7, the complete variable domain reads GAGVSQTPSNKVTEKGKYVELRCDPISGHTALYWYRQSLGQGPEFLIYFQGTGAADDSGLPNDRFFAVRPEGSVSTLKIQRTERGDSAVYLCASSFNRDEQYFGPGTRLTVT.

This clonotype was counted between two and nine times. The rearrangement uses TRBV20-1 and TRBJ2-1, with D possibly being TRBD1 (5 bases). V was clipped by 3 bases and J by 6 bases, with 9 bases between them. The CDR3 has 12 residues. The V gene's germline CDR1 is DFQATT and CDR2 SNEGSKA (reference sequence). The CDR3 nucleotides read TGCAGTGCTAGCGGACATCCCAATGAGCAGTTCTTC. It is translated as CSASGHPNEQFF.

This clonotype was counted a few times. This CDR3 reads CSAPRTSGGQETQYF. The CDR3 DNA reads TGCAGTGCTCCCCGGACTAGCGGGGGCCAAGAGACCCAGTACTTC. The chain recombines TRBV20-1 with TRBJ2-5, with 13 bases lining up with TRBD2. The CDR3 extends over 15 amino acids. Germline loops: CDR1 DFQATT, CDR2 SNEGSKA (reference sequence). V lost 5 bases and J lost 1; bases outside the gene matches: 4.

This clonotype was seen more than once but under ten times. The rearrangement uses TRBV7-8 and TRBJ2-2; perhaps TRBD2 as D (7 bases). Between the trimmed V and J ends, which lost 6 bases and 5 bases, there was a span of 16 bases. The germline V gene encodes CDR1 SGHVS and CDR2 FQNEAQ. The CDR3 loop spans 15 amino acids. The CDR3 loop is CASSLLGGGTGELFF. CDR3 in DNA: TGTGCCAGCAGTTTACTAGGGGGGGGAACCGGGGAGCTGTTTTTT. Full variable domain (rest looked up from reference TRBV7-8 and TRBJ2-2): GAGVSQSPRYKVAKRGQDVALRCDPISGHVSLFWYQQALGQGPEFLTYFQNEAQLDKSGLPSDRFFAERPEGSVSTLKIQRTQQEDSAVYLCASSLLGGGTGELFFGEGSRLTVL.

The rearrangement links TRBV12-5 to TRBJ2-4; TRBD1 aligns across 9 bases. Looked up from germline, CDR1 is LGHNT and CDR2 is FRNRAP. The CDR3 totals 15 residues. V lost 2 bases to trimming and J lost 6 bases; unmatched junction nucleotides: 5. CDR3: CASGLPGQGRNIQYF. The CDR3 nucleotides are TGTGCTAGTGGTTTGCCAGGACAGGGGAGAAACATTCAGTACTTC.

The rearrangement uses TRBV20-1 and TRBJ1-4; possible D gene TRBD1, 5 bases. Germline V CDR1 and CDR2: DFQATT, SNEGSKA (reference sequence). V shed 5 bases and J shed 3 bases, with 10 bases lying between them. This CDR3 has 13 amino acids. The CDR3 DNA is TGCAGTGCTGCGACAGCCGCTAATGAAAAACTGTTTTTT. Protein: CSAATAANEKLFF.

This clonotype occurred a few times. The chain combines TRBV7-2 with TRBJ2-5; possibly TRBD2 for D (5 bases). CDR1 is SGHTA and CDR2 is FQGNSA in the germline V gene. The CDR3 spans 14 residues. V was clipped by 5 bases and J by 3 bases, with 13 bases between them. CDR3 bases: TGTGCCAGCAGCCTGCGACTATCTGAAGAGACCCAGTACTTC. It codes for CASSLRLSEETQYF.

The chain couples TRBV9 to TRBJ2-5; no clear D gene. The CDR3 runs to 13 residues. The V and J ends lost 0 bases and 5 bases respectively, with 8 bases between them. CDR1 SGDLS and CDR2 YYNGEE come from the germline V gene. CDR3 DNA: TGTGCCAGCAGCGTAGCAAGGTCGGAGACCCAGTACTTC. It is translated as CASSVARSETQYF.

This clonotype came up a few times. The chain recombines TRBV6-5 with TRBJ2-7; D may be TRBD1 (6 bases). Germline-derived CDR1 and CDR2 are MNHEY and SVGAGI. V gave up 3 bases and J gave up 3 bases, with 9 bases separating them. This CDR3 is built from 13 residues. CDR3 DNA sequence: TGTGCCAGCAGTTATGGCAGGGGCTACGAGCAGTACTTC. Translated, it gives CASSYGRGYEQYF.

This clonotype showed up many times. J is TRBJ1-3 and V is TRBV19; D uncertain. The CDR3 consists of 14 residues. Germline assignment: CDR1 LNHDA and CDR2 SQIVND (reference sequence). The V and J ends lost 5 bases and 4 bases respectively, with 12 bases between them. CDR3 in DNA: TGTGCCAGTAGTCCCTGGAATCGCGGAAACACCATATATTTT. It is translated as CASSPWNRGNTIYF.

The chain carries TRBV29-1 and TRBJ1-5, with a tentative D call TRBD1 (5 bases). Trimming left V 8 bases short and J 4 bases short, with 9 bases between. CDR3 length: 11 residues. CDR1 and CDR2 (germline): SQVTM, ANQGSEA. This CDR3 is CSWDGNQPQHF. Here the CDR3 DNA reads TGCAGCTGGGACGGGAATCAGCCCCAGCATTTT.

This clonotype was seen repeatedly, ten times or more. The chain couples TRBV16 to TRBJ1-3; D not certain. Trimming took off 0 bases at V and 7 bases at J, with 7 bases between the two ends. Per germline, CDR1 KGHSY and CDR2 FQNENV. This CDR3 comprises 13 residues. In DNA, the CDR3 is TGTGCCAGCAGCCAATCGAAGGGTAACACCATATATTTT. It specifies CASSQSKGNTIYF.

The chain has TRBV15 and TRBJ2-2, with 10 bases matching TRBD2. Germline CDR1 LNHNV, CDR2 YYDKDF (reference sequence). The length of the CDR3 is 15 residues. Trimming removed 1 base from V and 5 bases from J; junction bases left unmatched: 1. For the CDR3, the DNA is TGTGCCACCAGCAGAGGGACTAGCGGAACCGGGGAGCTGTTTTTT. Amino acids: CATSRGTSGTGELFF.

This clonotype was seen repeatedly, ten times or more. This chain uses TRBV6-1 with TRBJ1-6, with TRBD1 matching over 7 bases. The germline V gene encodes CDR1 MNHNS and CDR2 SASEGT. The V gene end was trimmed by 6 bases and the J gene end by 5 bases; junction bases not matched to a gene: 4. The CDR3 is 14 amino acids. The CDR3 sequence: CASRPGQNNSPLHF. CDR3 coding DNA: TGTGCCAGCAGACCGGGACAGAATAATTCACCCCTCCACTTT.

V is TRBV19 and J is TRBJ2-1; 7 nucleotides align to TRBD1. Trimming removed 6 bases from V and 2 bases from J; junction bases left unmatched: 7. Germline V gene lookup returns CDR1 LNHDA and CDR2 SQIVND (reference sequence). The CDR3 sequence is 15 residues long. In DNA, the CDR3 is TGTGCCAGTAGACAGGGGATGGCCACCTACAATGAGCAGTTCTTC. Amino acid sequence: CASRQGMATYNEQFF.

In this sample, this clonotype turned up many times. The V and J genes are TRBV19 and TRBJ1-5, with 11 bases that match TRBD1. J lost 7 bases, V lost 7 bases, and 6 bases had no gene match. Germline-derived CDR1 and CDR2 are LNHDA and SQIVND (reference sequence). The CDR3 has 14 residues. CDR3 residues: CASIWTGGGQPQHF. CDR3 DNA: TGTGCCAGTATCTGGACAGGGGGCGGGCAGCCCCAGCATTTT.

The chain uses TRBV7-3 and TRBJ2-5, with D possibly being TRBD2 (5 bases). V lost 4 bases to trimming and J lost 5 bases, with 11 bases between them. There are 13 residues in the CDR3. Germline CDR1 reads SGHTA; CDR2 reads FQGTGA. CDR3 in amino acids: CASSSTVAETQYF. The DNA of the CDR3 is TGTGCCAGCAGCTCGACGGTAGCGGAGACCCAGTACTTC.

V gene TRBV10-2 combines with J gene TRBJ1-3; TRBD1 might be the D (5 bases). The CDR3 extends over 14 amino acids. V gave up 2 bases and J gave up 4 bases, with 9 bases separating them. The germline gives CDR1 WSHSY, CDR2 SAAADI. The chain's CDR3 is CASSEAGDGNTIYF. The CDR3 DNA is TGCGCCAGCAGTGAGGCGGGGGACGGAAACACCATATATTTT.

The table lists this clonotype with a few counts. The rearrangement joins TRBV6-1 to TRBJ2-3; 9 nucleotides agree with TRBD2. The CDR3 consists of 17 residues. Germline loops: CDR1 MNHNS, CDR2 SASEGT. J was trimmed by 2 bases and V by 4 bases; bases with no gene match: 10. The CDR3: CASSAGGTSSYTDTQYF. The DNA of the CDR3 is TGTGCCAGCAGTGCCGGCGGGACTAGCAGCTACACAGATACGCAGTATTTT.

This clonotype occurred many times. As DNA, the CDR3 is TGTGCCAGCAGACAATCGACAGATTCACCCCTCCACTTT. It translates to CASRQSTDSPLHF. J is TRBJ1-6 and V is TRBV7-3; weak D call: TRBD1 (5 bases). CDR3 length: 13 amino acids. CDR1 is SGHTA, CDR2 FQGTGA, per germline. The V end lost 6 bases, the J end lost 8 bases, and 11 bases lay between the germline ends.

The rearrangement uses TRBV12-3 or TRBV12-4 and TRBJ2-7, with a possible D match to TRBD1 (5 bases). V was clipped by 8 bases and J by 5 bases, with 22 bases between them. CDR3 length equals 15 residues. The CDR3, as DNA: TGTGCCAGCCGACAAGGGGTAGCAGCCGACCACGAGCAGTACTTC. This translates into CASRQGVAADHEQYF.

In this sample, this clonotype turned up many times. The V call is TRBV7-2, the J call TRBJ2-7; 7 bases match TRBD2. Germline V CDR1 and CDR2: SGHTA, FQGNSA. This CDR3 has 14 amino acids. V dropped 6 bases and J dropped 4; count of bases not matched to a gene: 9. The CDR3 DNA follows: TGTGCCAGCAGTCCCTCGGGGGGTTTGTACGAGCAGTACTTC. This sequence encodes CASSPSGGLYEQYF.